The rows below give T cell receptor beta chains drawn from one sample of a study of cytomegalovirus exposure and HLA in healthy donors. The data were produced by immunoSEQ multiplex PCR, yet TCRdb's version contains in-frame clones alone and is incomplete. Of under 150,000 clones in the sample, 82% were seen once. Sequenced material: PBMCs. Receptors were obtained from a male donor in good health and CMV-seronegative. The CDR3 runs from the conserved cysteine through the conserved F or W. D genes are given only for firm matches. Clone size appears in some rows only: once, few, many, or a class for an expanded clone.

V gene: TRBV10-1
J gene: TRBJ2-4
clone size: NA
D gene: TRBD2
CDR3 protein: CASIRGENIQYF
CDR3 DNA: TGCGCCAGCATTCGGGGGGAAAACATTCAGTACTTC

V gene: TRBV7-2
J gene: TRBJ1-2
clone size: NA
D gene: TRBD1
CDR3 protein: CASSLDRQGFAGYTF
CDR3 DNA: TGTGCCAGCAGCTTAGATCGACAGGGCTTTGCTGGCTACACCTTC

V gene: TRBV5-5
J gene: TRBJ2-7
clone size: NA
D gene: TRBD1
CDR3 protein: CASSFARGLSYEQYF
CDR3 DNA: TGTGCCAGCAGCTTCGCCAGGGGGCTCTCCTACGAGCAGTACTTC

V gene: TRBV9
J gene: TRBJ2-7
clone size: NA
D gene: TRBD2
CDR3 protein: CASSVGGSGTIIYEQYF
CDR3 DNA: TGTGCCAGCAGCGTAGGCGGTAGTGGGACTATAATTTACGAGCAGTACTTC

V gene: TRBV11-2
J gene: TRBJ2-3
clone size: NA
D gene: NA
CDR3 protein: CASSLGPGAGTDTQYF
CDR3 DNA: TGTGCCAGCAGCCTAGGACCAGGGGCCGGCACAGATACGCAGTATTTT

V gene: TRBV10-3
J gene: TRBJ1-2
clone size: NA
D gene: NA
CDR3 protein: CAISKATVYGYTF
CDR3 DNA: TGTGCCATCAGTAAGGCGACAGTCTATGGCTACACCTTC

V gene: TRBV4-3
J gene: TRBJ2-2
clone size: NA
D gene: NA
CDR3 protein: CASSDGAGELFF
CDR3 DNA: TGCGCCAGCAGCGACGGGGCCGGGGAGCTGTTTTTT

V gene: TRBV7-2
J gene: TRBJ1-3
clone size: NA
D gene: NA
CDR3 protein: CASSLSRSLAGNTIYF
CDR3 DNA: TGTGCCAGCAGCCTATCGAGGAGTCTTGCCGGAAACACCATATATTTT

V gene: TRBV4-3
J gene: TRBJ2-1
clone size: NA
D gene: TRBD2
CDR3 protein: CASSQGLAGVVTFF
CDR3 DNA: TGCGCCAGCAGCCAAGGACTAGCGGGAGTAGTCACGTTCTTC

V gene: TRBV19
J gene: TRBJ1-1
clone size: NA
D gene: NA
CDR3 protein: CASRAGNTEAFF
CDR3 DNA: TGTGCCAGTAGGGCAGGAAACACTGAAGCTTTCTTT

V gene: TRBV4-3
J gene: TRBJ1-2
clone size: NA
D gene: TRBD1
CDR3 protein: CASSPETGGGGYTF
CDR3 DNA: TGCGCCAGCAGCCCCGAGACAGGGGGGGGTGGCTACACCTTC

V gene: TRBV9
J gene: TRBJ2-2
clone size: NA
D gene: TRBD2
CDR3 protein: CASSAGTMNTGELFF
CDR3 DNA: TGTGCCAGCAGCGCGGGGACTATGAACACCGGGGAGCTGTTTTTT

V gene: TRBV28
J gene: TRBJ1-3
clone size: NA
D gene: NA
CDR3 protein: CASSRQLNSGNTIYF
CDR3 DNA: TGTGCCAGCAGTCGACAGCTCAACTCTGGAAACACCATATATTTT

V gene: TRBV25-1
J gene: TRBJ1-1
clone size: NA
D gene: NA
CDR3 protein: CASSPFGGCTAFF
CDR3 DNA: TGTGCCAGCAGTCCTTTTGGAGGTTGTACAGCTTTCTTT

V gene: TRBV6-5
J gene: TRBJ1-5
clone size: few
D gene: NA
CDR3 protein: CASIPATGENQPQHF
CDR3 DNA: TGTGCCAGCATCCCGGCGACAGGAGAGAATCAGCCCCAGCATTTT

V gene: TRBV5-4
J gene: TRBJ2-7
clone size: NA
D gene: TRBD1
CDR3 protein: CASSLAPGQVFEQYF
CDR3 DNA: TGTGCCAGCAGCTTGGCTCCGGGACAGGTATTCGAGCAGTACTTC

V gene: TRBV7-2
J gene: TRBJ1-5
clone size: few
D gene: NA
CDR3 protein: CASSLRGEGYQPQHF
CDR3 DNA: TGTGCCAGCAGCTTGCGGGGCGAAGGGTATCAGCCCCAGCATTTT

V gene: TRBV18
J gene: TRBJ1-1
clone size: NA
D gene: NA
CDR3 protein: CASSPGVGSRNTEAFF
CDR3 DNA: TGTGCCAGCTCACCAGGAGTCGGCAGCAGGAACACTGAAGCTTTCTTT

V gene: TRBV4-2
J gene: TRBJ1-4
clone size: NA
D gene: NA
CDR3 protein: CASSHSDLRGDNEKLFF
CDR3 DNA: TGTGCCAGCAGCCACTCCGACCTGCGGGGAGATAATGAAAAACTGTTTTTT

V gene: TRBV11-2
J gene: TRBJ2-1
clone size: NA
D gene: NA
CDR3 protein: CASTRYYNEQFF
CDR3 DNA: TGTGCCAGCACGAGATACTACAATGAGCAGTTCTTC

V gene: TRBV27
J gene: TRBJ2-1
clone size: NA
D gene: TRBD2
CDR3 protein: CASKPLAGDYNEQFF
CDR3 DNA: TGTGCCAGCAAACCACTAGCGGGAGATTACAATGAGCAGTTCTTC

V gene: TRBV10-2
J gene: TRBJ1-5
clone size: NA
D gene: NA
CDR3 protein: CASRGGNQPQHF
CDR3 DNA: TGCGCCAGCAGAGGCGGTAACCAGCCCCAGCATTTT

V gene: TRBV7-7
J gene: TRBJ2-2
clone size: NA
D gene: NA
CDR3 protein: CASTPLAPLGAGELFF
CDR3 DNA: TGTGCTAGCACCCCCCTAGCTCCCCTCGGTGCCGGGGAGCTGTTTTTT

V gene: TRBV6-5
J gene: TRBJ2-1
clone size: NA
D gene: TRBD2
CDR3 protein: CASSYTSGRAFEQFF
CDR3 DNA: TGTGCCAGCAGTTACACTAGCGGGAGGGCCTTTGAGCAGTTCTTC

V gene: TRBV5-6
J gene: TRBJ1-3
clone size: NA
D gene: TRBD1
CDR3 protein: CASSFGPGRDRAGNTIYF
CDR3 DNA: TGTGCCAGCAGCTTTGGGCCGGGTCGGGACAGGGCGGGAAACACCATATATTTT

V gene: TRBV2
J gene: TRBJ1-4
clone size: NA
D gene: TRBD1
CDR3 protein: CASSRGATGDREKLFF
CDR3 DNA: TGTGCCAGCAGCCGAGGGGCGACAGGGGACAGAGAAAAACTGTTTTTT

V gene: TRBV7-9
J gene: TRBJ2-2
clone size: NA
D gene: TRBD1
CDR3 protein: CASSLPGQGPGELFF
CDR3 DNA: TGTGCCAGCAGCTTACCCGGACAGGGCCCCGGGGAGCTGTTTTTT

V gene: TRBV7-6
J gene: TRBJ2-3
clone size: NA
D gene: NA
CDR3 protein: CASSTPPGDTQYF
CDR3 DNA: TGTGCCAGCAGCACACCCCCGGGGGATACGCAGTATTTT

V gene: TRBV27
J gene: TRBJ2-1
clone size: NA
D gene: NA
CDR3 protein: CASSLEMRNYNEQFF
CDR3 DNA: TGTGCCAGCAGTTTAGAGATGAGGAATTACAATGAGCAGTTCTTC

V gene: TRBV4-3
J gene: TRBJ2-1
clone size: NA
D gene: TRBD2
CDR3 protein: CASSLGLAAYNEQFF
CDR3 DNA: TGCGCCAGCAGCCTGGGACTAGCGGCATACAATGAGCAGTTCTTC

V gene: TRBV6-1
J gene: TRBJ1-1
clone size: few
D gene: NA
CDR3 protein: CASSGSPTEAFF
CDR3 DNA: TGTGCCAGCAGTGGTTCCCCTACTGAAGCTTTCTTT

V gene: TRBV27
J gene: TRBJ1-1
clone size: few
D gene: NA
CDR3 protein: CASTSLGENTEAFF
CDR3 DNA: TGTGCCAGCACTAGTTTAGGAGAAAACACTGAAGCTTTCTTT

V gene: TRBV7-8
J gene: TRBJ2-7
clone size: once
D gene: TRBD1
CDR3 protein: CASSSSDRGLYEQYF
CDR3 DNA: TGTGCCAGCAGCTCTTCCGACAGGGGGCTTTACGAGCAGTACTTC

V gene: TRBV5-4
J gene: TRBJ2-5
clone size: few
D gene: TRBD2
CDR3 protein: CASSPSTTSVKETQYF
CDR3 DNA: TGTGCCAGCAGCCCTTCCACGACTAGCGTGAAAGAGACCCAGTACTTC

V gene: TRBV14
J gene: TRBJ2-5
clone size: NA
D gene: NA
CDR3 protein: CASSPGDDGETQYF
CDR3 DNA: TGTGCCAGCAGTCCCGGGGATGACGGCGAGACCCAGTACTTC

V gene: TRBV6-4
J gene: TRBJ1-2
clone size: once
D gene: NA
CDR3 protein: CATTGDNYGYTF
CDR3 DNA: TGTGCCACGACAGGTGATAATTATGGCTACACCTTC

V gene: TRBV6-5
J gene: TRBJ2-7
clone size: few
D gene: TRBD2
CDR3 protein: CASRKAGGTYYEQYF
CDR3 DNA: TGTGCCAGCAGGAAAGCGGGAGGCACTTACTACGAGCAGTACTTC

V gene: TRBV27
J gene: TRBJ1-5
clone size: NA
D gene: NA
CDR3 protein: CASSLGGEGQPQHF
CDR3 DNA: TGTGCCAGCAGTTTGGGGGGTGAGGGTCAGCCCCAGCATTTT

V gene: TRBV4-3
J gene: TRBJ1-1
clone size: NA
D gene: TRBD1
CDR3 protein: CASSQDYRGGAEAFF
CDR3 DNA: TGCGCCAGCAGCCAAGACTACAGGGGGGGCGCTGAAGCTTTCTTT

V gene: TRBV5-4
J gene: TRBJ2-1
clone size: NA
D gene: TRBD2
CDR3 protein: CASSLHRRGTYNEQFF
CDR3 DNA: TGTGCCAGCAGCCTCCATCGGCGGGGGACCTACAATGAGCAGTTCTTC

V gene: TRBV5-4
J gene: TRBJ1-1
clone size: few
D gene: NA
CDR3 protein: CASSPDRMNTEAFF
CDR3 DNA: TGTGCCAGCAGCCCTGACAGGATGAACACTGAAGCTTTCTTT

V gene: TRBV4-1
J gene: TRBJ2-7
clone size: NA
D gene: NA
CDR3 protein: CASSQDPGNYEQYF
CDR3 DNA: TGCGCCAGCAGCCAAGATCCGGGGAACTACGAGCAGTACTTC

V gene: TRBV4-3
J gene: TRBJ1-1
clone size: NA
D gene: NA
CDR3 protein: CASSRQENTEAFF
CDR3 DNA: TGCGCCAGCAGTCGACAGGAGAACACTGAAGCTTTCTTT

V gene: TRBV28
J gene: TRBJ2-3
clone size: NA
D gene: TRBD2
CDR3 protein: CASSLQTMSGSWWDTQYF
CDR3 DNA: TGTGCCAGCAGTCTTCAGACTATGAGCGGGAGTTGGTGGGATACGCAGTATTTT

V gene: TRBV27
J gene: TRBJ2-3
clone size: NA
D gene: NA
CDR3 protein: CASSLSPPLHTDTQYF
CDR3 DNA: TGTGCCAGCAGTTTATCCCCCCCTTTACACACAGATACGCAGTATTTT

V gene: TRBV5-4
J gene: TRBJ2-5
clone size: NA
D gene: NA
CDR3 protein: CASSRTQETQYF
CDR3 DNA: TGTGCCAGCAGCCGGACACAAGAGACCCAGTACTTC

V gene: TRBV11-2
J gene: TRBJ2-1
clone size: NA
D gene: NA
CDR3 protein: CASSWGLRDHGGEQFF
CDR3 DNA: TGTGCCAGCAGCTGGGGCCTGCGGGACCATGGTGGTGAGCAGTTCTTC

V gene: TRBV7-2
J gene: TRBJ2-1
clone size: NA
D gene: TRBD2
CDR3 protein: CASSRTSDNNEQFF
CDR3 DNA: TGTGCCAGCAGCCGGACTAGCGATAACAATGAGCAGTTCTTC

V gene: TRBV4-1
J gene: TRBJ1-2
clone size: few
D gene: NA
CDR3 protein: CASSPTDDYGYTF
CDR3 DNA: TGCGCCAGCAGCCCGACAGACGACTATGGCTACACCTTC

V gene: TRBV2
J gene: TRBJ1-1
clone size: NA
D gene: NA
CDR3 protein: CASSEQGNTEAFF
CDR3 DNA: TGTGCCAGCAGTGAACAGGGAAACACTGAAGCTTTCTTT

V gene: TRBV6-6
J gene: TRBJ2-1
clone size: NA
D gene: NA
CDR3 protein: CASSKQGIGEQFF
CDR3 DNA: TGTGCCAGCAGTAAACAGGGTATAGGTGAGCAGTTCTTC

V gene: TRBV23-1
J gene: TRBJ1-1
clone size: NA
D gene: TRBD1
CDR3 protein: CASPQGTELNTEAFF
CDR3 DNA: TGCGCCAGCCCCCAGGGGACAGAGCTGAACACTGAAGCTTTCTTT

V gene: TRBV13
J gene: TRBJ2-7
clone size: once
D gene: NA
CDR3 protein: CASSFREGPYEQYF
CDR3 DNA: TGTGCCAGCAGCTTTCGTGAGGGCCCCTACGAGCAGTACTTC

V gene: TRBV11-2
J gene: TRBJ2-7
clone size: NA
D gene: NA
CDR3 protein: CASSLDPREQYF
CDR3 DNA: TGTGCCAGCAGCTTAGATCCCCGGGAGCAGTACTTC

V gene: TRBV6-1
J gene: TRBJ1-1
clone size: NA
D gene: TRBD1
CDR3 protein: CASRWGQDTEAFF
CDR3 DNA: TGTGCCAGCAGATGGGGACAGGACACTGAAGCTTTCTTT